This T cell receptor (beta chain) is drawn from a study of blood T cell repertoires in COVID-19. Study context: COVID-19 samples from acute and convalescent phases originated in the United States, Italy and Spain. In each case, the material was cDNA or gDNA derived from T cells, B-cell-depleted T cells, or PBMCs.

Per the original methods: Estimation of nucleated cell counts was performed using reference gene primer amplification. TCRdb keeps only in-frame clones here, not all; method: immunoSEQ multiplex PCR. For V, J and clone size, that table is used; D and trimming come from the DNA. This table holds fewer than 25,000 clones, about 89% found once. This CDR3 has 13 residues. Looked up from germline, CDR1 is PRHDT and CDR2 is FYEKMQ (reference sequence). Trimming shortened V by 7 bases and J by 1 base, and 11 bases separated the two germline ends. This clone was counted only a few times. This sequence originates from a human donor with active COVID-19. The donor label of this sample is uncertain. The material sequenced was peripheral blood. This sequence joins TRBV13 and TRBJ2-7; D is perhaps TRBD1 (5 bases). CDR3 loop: CASTQGPSYEQYF. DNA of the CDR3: TGTGCCAGCACCCAGGGCCCGTCCTACGAGCAGTACTTC. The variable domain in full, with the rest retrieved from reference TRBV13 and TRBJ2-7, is AAGVIQSPRHLIKEKRETATLKCYPIPRHDTVYWYQQGPGQDPQFLISFYEKMQSDKGSIPDRFSAQQFSDYHSELNMSSLELGDSALYFCASTQGPSYEQYFGPGTRLTVT.